The 31 T cell receptor beta chains given below trace back to one sample, sequenced in a study of T cell responses to AZD1222 COVID-19 vaccine (dated by TCRdb to 2020 to 2022). Library preparation was by the immunoSEQ multiplex PCR assay. Here the immuneACCESS table is served through TCRdb, limited to in-frame sequences with V and J called. Missing clones are a known gap in these copies; in checked studies unresolved V genes cover under half, and the rest lacks a known reason. The sample table records under 150,000 clones; approximately 85% of these occur just once. Roughly 5.7% of the sample is in the top ten clones. This specimen's time point label, interpreted: about 28 days (+/-7) after the second vaccine dose. Sequences were derived from peripheral blood, sampled 28 days after the second AZD1222 dose. Source of these receptors: an adult who received the AZD1222 COVID-19 vaccine.

This clone was seen many times. V is TRBV19 and J is TRBJ1-1; D may be TRBD1 (5 bases). CDR1 LNHDA and CDR2 SQIVND come from the germline V gene (reference sequence). The CDR3 consists of 14 residues. Trimming removed 4 bases from V and 6 bases from J, with 15 bases in between. CDR3 amino acids: CASSTGTRRAEAFF. The DNA for the CDR3 is TGTGCCAGTAGTACCGGGACGCGCCGGGCTGAAGCTTTCTTT.

This chain uses TRBV4-1 with TRBJ1-1; D unresolved. Germline CDR1 reads MGHRA; CDR2 reads YSYEKL. This CDR3 is built from 14 residues. V gave up 3 bases and J gave up 6 bases, with 14 bases separating them. This chain's CDR3 is CASSHSHGKAEAFF. DNA of the CDR3: TGCGCCAGCAGCCACTCGCATGGGAAGGCTGAAGCTTTCTTT.

The gene calls are TRBV6-5 and TRBJ2-7; D ambiguous. The CDR3 has 16 amino acids. CDR1 and CDR2 (germline): MNHEY, SVGAGI. V gave up 2 bases and J gave up 2 bases, with 16 bases separating them. CDR3 coding DNA: TGTGCCAGCAGTTACGATTGGGCAGGAACCCCCTACGAGCAGTACTTC. Translated, it gives CASSYDWAGTPYEQYF.

This clone occurred once. V gene TRBV12-3 or TRBV12-4 combines with J gene TRBJ1-5; D is uncertain. The V end was cut by 4 bases, the J end by 3 bases, with 7 bases between. The CDR3 runs to 13 residues. The CDR3 protein is CASSSRFNQPQHF. CDR3 nucleotide sequence: TGTGCCAGCAGTTCGAGGTTCAATCAGCCCCAGCATTTT.

J is TRBJ2-1 and V is TRBV7-3; unclear D gene. This CDR3 has 14 residues. From germline, CDR1 is SGHTA and CDR2 FQGTGA. Trimming took off 3 bases at V and 9 bases at J, with 15 bases between the two ends. CDR3 sequence: CASSFQTGIGEQFF. CDR3 nucleotide sequence: TGTGCCAGCAGCTTTCAGACGGGTATCGGTGAGCAGTTCTTC. Full variable domain (remainder filled in from reference TRBV7-3 and TRBJ2-1): GAGVSQTPSNKVTEKGKYVELRCDPISGHTALYWYRQSLGQGPEFLIYFQGTGAADDSGLPNDRFFAVRPEGSVSTLKIQRTERGDSAVYLCASSFQTGIGEQFFGPGTRLTVL.

This clone came up once. The rearrangement links TRBV5-1 to TRBJ2-7, with 8 bases aligning to TRBD1. Trimming cost V 0 bases and J 2 bases; bases outside gene matches: 4. Germline assignment: CDR1 SGHRS and CDR2 YFSETQ. This CDR3 is 15 amino acids long. The CDR3 sequence is CASSLDWTGTYEQYF. In DNA form, the CDR3 reads TGCGCCAGCAGCTTGGATTGGACAGGGACCTACGAGCAGTACTTC.

The rearrangement uses TRBV28 and TRBJ1-5; D is ambiguous. From germline, CDR1 is MDHEN and CDR2 SYDVKM. V lost 3 bases to trimming and J lost 7 bases, with 13 bases between them. The CDR3 spans 14 residues. The CDR3: CASSFSGIPQPQHF. CDR3 nucleotides: TGTGCCAGCAGTTTCTCTGGTATCCCCCAGCCCCAGCATTTT.

The chain has TRBV19 and TRBJ1-2; D uncertain. In germline, CDR1 is LNHDA, CDR2 SQIVND (reference sequence). The V and J ends lost 4 bases and 7 bases respectively, with 10 bases between them. The CDR3 is 12 residues long. The CDR3 loop is CASSRDYLGYTF. The CDR3 nucleotides are TGTGCCAGTAGTAGAGATTATCTTGGCTACACCTTC.

The chain couples TRBV5-1 to TRBJ1-4, with TRBD1 as a possible D gene (5 bases). V was pared by 4 bases and J by 7 bases, with 11 bases between. Per germline, CDR1 SGHRS and CDR2 YFSETQ. CDR3 length: 13 residues. CDR3 coding DNA: TGCGCCAGCAGCGTTGGGACTGGTGAAAAACTGTTTTTT. Translating it yields CASSVGTGEKLFF.

This clone was observed a few times. This CDR3 is CASSPGLTGGEAFF. Written as DNA, the CDR3 is TGTGCCAGCAGCCCGGGGCTGACCGGAGGTGAAGCTTTCTTT. The gene calls are TRBV7-6 and TRBJ1-1; tentatively, D is TRBD1 (5 bases). V was shortened by 5 bases and J by 7 bases, with 17 bases between the two germline ends. The CDR3 spans 14 residues. Germline CDR1 reads SGHVS; CDR2 reads FNYEAQ.

This chain's CDR3 is CASSLMGQETQYF. For the CDR3, the DNA is TGTGCCAGCAGTTTAATGGGACAAGAGACCCAGTACTTC. V and J are TRBV27 and TRBJ2-5; D remains unclear. With 2 bases removed from V and 2 bases from J, the gap between germline ends came to 6 bases. CDR3 size: 13 residues. CDR1 and CDR2 (germline): MNHEY, SMNVEV (reference sequence).

This sequence joins TRBV4-3 and TRBJ1-1; no definite D call. The V and J ends lost 0 bases and 8 bases respectively, with 10 bases between them. The CDR3 runs to 13 residues. Per germline, CDR1 LGHNA and CDR2 YSLEER. In DNA, the CDR3 is TGCGCCAGCAGCCAAGATTTTGGCCCCGAAGCTTTCTTT. Residues: CASSQDFGPEAFF.

This clone was picked up a small number of times. The chain carries TRBV9 and TRBJ1-4; 10 bases map to TRBD1. The CDR3 runs to 15 residues. CDR1 SGDLS and CDR2 YYNGEE come from the germline V gene. The ends lost 2 bases at V and 8 bases at J; junction bases unmatched: 6. CDR3 protein: CASSVSGQGMEKLFF. In DNA form, the CDR3 reads TGTGCCAGCAGCGTCTCGGGACAGGGGATGGAAAAACTGTTTTTT. The complete variable domain, with remaining parts taken from reference TRBV9 and TRBJ1-4, reads DSGVTQTPKHLITATGQRVTLRCSPRSGDLSVYWYQQSLDQGLQFLIQYYNGEERAKGNILERFSAQQFPDLHSELNLSSLELGDSALYFCASSVSGQGMEKLFFGSGTQLSVL.

CDR3 sequence (DNA): TGTGCCAGTAGTATGGGGCAGGGAGGAGCCGGGGAGCTGTTTTTT. As protein: CASSMGQGGAGELFF. V and J are TRBV19 and TRBJ2-2; D perhaps matches TRBD2 (6 bases). Trimming left V 3 bases short and J 6 bases short, with 14 bases between. Looked up from germline, CDR1 is LNHDA and CDR2 is SQIVND (reference sequence). The CDR3 has 15 residues. Full variable domain (outside the CDR3, taken from reference TRBV19 and TRBJ2-2): DGGITQSPKYLFRKEGQNVTLSCEQNLNHDAMYWYRQDPGQGLRLIYYSQIVNDFQKGDIAEGYSVSREKKESFPLTVTSAQKNPTAFYLCASSMGQGGAGELFFGEGSRLTVL.

The chain couples TRBV11-2 to TRBJ1-6; D ambiguous. V was cut by 1 base and J by 9 bases, with 13 bases left in between. Germline values: CDR1 SGHAT, CDR2 FQNNGV. The CDR3 is 15 residues long. The CDR3 region has the DNA TGTGCCAGCAGCTTAGGTCACACTGAAGGTTCACCCCTCCACTTT. Amino acids: CASSLGHTEGSPLHF.

This clone was seen just once. One junction end does not reproduce the germline sequence, and a read error may be involved. The chain is built from TRBV3-1 (or the pseudogene TRBV3-2) and TRBJ2-3; TRBD2 matches 8 bases. The CDR3 has 16 residues. Germline-derived CDR1 and CDR2 are LGHDT and YNNKEL (reference sequence). The CDR3 sequence: CASSQFSSGSKDTQYF. The CDR3 DNA reads TGTGCCAGCAGCCAATTCTCCAGCGGGAGCAAAGATACGCAGTATTTT.

This chain links TRBV4-1 with TRBJ1-3, with D unresolved. Trimming cost V 0 bases and J 5 bases, with 8 bases left between them. The CDR3 spans 14 residues. Germline loops: CDR1 MGHRA, CDR2 YSYEKL. CDR3 nucleotides: TGCGCCAGCAGCCAAGAGTCACAGAGAAACACCATATATTTT. Translation: CASSQESQRNTIYF.

This chain joins TRBV5-4 and TRBJ1-4; 9 nucleotides match TRBD1. J lost 6 bases, V lost 4 bases, and 7 bases had no gene match. CDR1 is SGHNT and CDR2 is YYREEE in the germline V gene (reference sequence). The CDR3 extends over 15 amino acids. This CDR3 is CASSRWTGADEKLFF. CDR3 coding DNA: TGTGCCAGCAGCCGCTGGACAGGGGCGGATGAAAAACTGTTTTTT. The full variable domain, with the rest looked up from reference TRBV5-4 and TRBJ1-4, is ETGVTQSPTHLIKTRGQQVTLRCSSQSGHNTVSWYQQALGQGPQFIFQYYREEENGRGNFPPRFSGLQFPNYSSELNVNALELDDSALYLCASSRWTGADEKLFFGSGTQLSVL.

This chain connects TRBV5-1 to TRBJ2-7, with TRBD1 identical over 9 bases. Germline CDR1 is SGHRS and CDR2 is YFSETQ. V lost 4 bases and J lost 4; bases outside the gene matches: 9. The CDR3 loop spans 15 amino acids. The CDR3 DNA follows: TGCGCCAGCAGCCCAACGGGGACAGGGAGGTACGAGCAGTACTTC. Translation gives CASSPTGTGRYEQYF.

This clone appeared a single time. The chain combines TRBV5-1 with TRBJ2-3; no clear D. The V gene's germline CDR1 is SGHRS and CDR2 YFSETQ. The CDR3 is 16 residues long. V lost 0 bases to trimming and J lost 1 base, with 12 bases between them. CDR3 DNA: TGCGCCAGCAGCTTGGGTACACTCTCCCGCACAGATACGCAGTATTTT. It is translated as CASSLGTLSRTDTQYF.

This chain links TRBV3-1 (or the pseudogene TRBV3-2) with TRBJ2-1; no clear D. Looked up from germline, CDR1 is LGHDT and CDR2 is YNNKEL (reference sequence). V lost 0 bases and J lost 8, with 11 bases in between. This CDR3 region has 14 residues. CDR3 loop: CASSQDGSRDEQFF. CDR3 sequence (DNA): TGTGCCAGCAGCCAAGATGGCTCCCGGGATGAGCAGTTCTTC.

The chain recombines TRBV4-1 with TRBJ1-4, with TRBD1 as a possible D gene (6 bases). CDR1 is MGHRA and CDR2 is YSYEKL in the germline V gene. The CDR3 consists of 15 residues. V was trimmed by 4 bases and J by 9 bases, leaving 18 bases between them. For the CDR3, the DNA is TGCGCCAGCAGCCTGAATTTGGTGGACAGCAAAAAACTGTTTTTT. This codes for CASSLNLVDSKKLFF.

The table lists this clone with a few counts. The chain employs TRBV6-5 and TRBJ2-3; the match to TRBD2 covers 9 bases. Germline trimming cut 4 bases from V and 1 base from J; bases unmatched to any gene: 3. Germline V gene sequence: CDR1 MNHEY, CDR2 SVGAGI. The CDR3 has 15 residues. CDR3 amino acids: CASSSQRGGTDTQYF. CDR3 DNA sequence: TGTGCCAGCAGTTCCCAGCGGGGGGGCACAGATACGCAGTATTTT.

The chain is built from TRBV5-1 and TRBJ2-7; unclear D gene. V lost 0 bases and J lost 5, with 12 bases in between. The CDR3 is made up of 14 amino acids. Germline V gene data show CDR1 as SGHRS and CDR2 as YFSETQ. CDR3 in amino acids: CASSLASGLNEQYF. The CDR3, as DNA: TGCGCCAGCAGCTTGGCCTCAGGCCTGAACGAGCAGTACTTC.

This chain joins TRBV18 and TRBJ1-2, with a possible D match to TRBD1 (5 bases). CDR1 and CDR2 (germline): KGHSH, LQKENI. This CDR3 is 15 amino acids long. V gave up 3 bases and J gave up 1 base, with 12 bases separating them. The CDR3 sequence: CASSPGDPLNYGYTF. CDR3 DNA sequence: TGTGCCAGCTCACCGGGGGACCCTCTTAACTATGGCTACACCTTC.

This chain uses TRBV7-2 with TRBJ2-2; maybe TRBD2 (7 bases). Trimming pared 0 bases from V and 6 bases from J, leaving 8 bases between. Germline V lookup: CDR1 SGHTA, CDR2 FQGNSA. There are 14 residues in the CDR3. The CDR3 reads CASSLAGGPGELFF. DNA for the CDR3: TGTGCCAGCAGCTTAGCGGGGGGGCCCGGGGAGCTGTTTTTT.

This clone was seen a single time. J is TRBJ1-5 and V is TRBV28; D gene unclear. The V gene lost 3 bases and the J gene lost 6 bases, with 6 bases spanning the gap. Germline CDR1 reads MDHEN; CDR2 reads SYDVKM. The CDR3 consists of 12 residues. The CDR3 loop is CASSLLSQPQHF. The CDR3 DNA reads as TGTGCCAGCAGTTTGCTAAGTCAGCCCCAGCATTTT.

The chain has TRBV29-1 and TRBJ2-2; 7 bases are a match to TRBD2. The germline CDR1 and CDR2 sequences are SQVTM and ANQGSEA. The CDR3 loop spans 16 amino acids. J gave up 5 bases and V 5 bases, and 14 bases lay outside the gene matches. The CDR3 loop reads CSVCTSEASVTGELFF. Written as DNA, the CDR3 is TGCAGCGTTTGTACTAGCGAGGCGAGTGTAACCGGGGAGCTGTTTTTT.

V usage is TRBV6-6 and J usage is TRBJ2-7; D remains ambiguous. Trimming removed 0 bases from V and 3 bases from J, with 15 bases in between. The CDR3 is 16 residues long. CDR1 is MNHNY and CDR2 is SVGAGI in the germline V gene (reference sequence). The CDR3, as DNA: TGTGCCAGCAGTTACTCGGCCGACGGCGGAAACTACGAGCAGTACTTC. Protein product: CASSYSADGGNYEQYF.

The chain uses TRBV11-2 and TRBJ2-1; no firm D call. CDR3 size: 11 residues. Per the germline V gene, CDR1 is SGHAT and CDR2 is FQNNGV. With 2 bases removed from V and 6 bases from J, the gap between germline ends came to 2 bases. The DNA for the CDR3 is TGTGCCAGCAGCTTAAGCAATGAGCAGTTCTTC. Translated: CASSLSNEQFF.

This chain uses TRBV19 with TRBJ1-5; 9 positions agree with TRBD1. After removal of 3 bases from V and 6 bases from J, the junction contained 3 bases not matched to a gene. The CDR3 runs 14 residues. Germline V gene sequence: CDR1 LNHDA, CDR2 SQIVND (reference sequence). The CDR3: CASSMWDRAQPQHF. CDR3 nucleotide sequence: TGTGCCAGTAGTATGTGGGACAGGGCTCAGCCCCAGCATTTT.